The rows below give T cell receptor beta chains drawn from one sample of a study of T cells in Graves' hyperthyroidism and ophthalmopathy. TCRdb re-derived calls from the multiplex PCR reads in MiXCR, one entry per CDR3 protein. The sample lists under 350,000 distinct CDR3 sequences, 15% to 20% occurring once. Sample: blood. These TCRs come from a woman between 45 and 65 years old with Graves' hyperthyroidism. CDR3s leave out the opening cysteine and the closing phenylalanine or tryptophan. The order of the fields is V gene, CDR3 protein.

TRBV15,ATSRGGTEAF
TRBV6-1,ASRDRDPEQF
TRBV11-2,ASSPRTSGSTDTQY
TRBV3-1,ASSPNRDYHGDYTQY
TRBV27,ASSPLRSRYTGELF
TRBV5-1,ASSLDGTVSPEQY
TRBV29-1,SVEDFGTGSNYGYT
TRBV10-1,ASSSPGQGAHEQY
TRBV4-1,ASSQAQQAVNEKLF
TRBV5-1,ASSSSGGLQETQY
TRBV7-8,ASSPIGLSGNTIY
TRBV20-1,SARERGRTDTQY
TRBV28,ASSPPDRGFYYGYT
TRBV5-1,ASTGVRETQY
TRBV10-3,AIEGTLGGEAF
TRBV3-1,ASSQKGNNYGYT
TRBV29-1,SVQGAEETQY
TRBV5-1,ASSLGGTVSDTQY
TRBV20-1,SATSAGGFPTDTQY
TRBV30,AWTGSSGFTGELF
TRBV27,ASSLGPGTGNYNEQF
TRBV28,ASRGFLAGGGSGANVLT
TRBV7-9,ASSPPRWDTEAF
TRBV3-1,ASSQGRASGHEQY
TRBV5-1,ASRWGEGQPQH
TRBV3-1,ASSLPNRDDTQY
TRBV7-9,ASGASETGELF
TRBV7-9,ASSSREAGTRLEQF
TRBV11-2,ASSGIRDRHTEAF
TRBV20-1,SARDAPAGNTDTQY
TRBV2,ASSEGHLNTGELF
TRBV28,ASSFAGTGIRGNQPQH
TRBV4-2,ASSLHPGLSGGGELF
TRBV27,ASSQGPGQGNQPQH
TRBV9,ASSLGQGEPEKLF
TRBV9,ASSVGVAGGRHEQF
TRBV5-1,ASSLVYPAGGSNEQF
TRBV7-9,ASSPPGMTADNSPLH
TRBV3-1,ASSLGLAGLAGDTQY
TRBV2,ASTPEARKQF
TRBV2,ASSPLSSYNEQF
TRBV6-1,ASSDPGQYNGYT
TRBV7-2,ASSYHGSQETQY
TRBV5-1,ASSLGGVGDTQY
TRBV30,AWSETTPRKLF
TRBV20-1,SARGQGGPEAF
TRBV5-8,ASSPSGSRNEQF